The present entry profiles one T cell receptor beta chain with its context. J lost 4 bases, V lost 6 bases, and 9 bases had no gene match. CDR3 length equals 15 residues. Germline CDR1 reads MNHEY; CDR2 reads SVGAGI. The data derive from a study of blood T cell repertoires in COVID-19. Study as a whole: Italy, Spain and the United States were the sources of the convalescent and acute COVID-19 samples. T cells, B-cell-depleted T cells, or PBMCs provided the cDNA or gDNA that served as material.

Original data processing: Amplification of reference gene primers provided the estimated nucleated cell counts. Data came from immunoSEQ multiplex PCR; TCRdb stores just in-frame clones and leaves some out. Clone size and V and J calls were adopted from that table, with D and trimming inferred from the DNA. The data hold 350,000 to 450,000 clones, with approximately 86% observed a single time. This clonotype was sampled from a human donor in a cohort sampled during active COVID-19. Specimen: peripheral blood. The chain links TRBV6-5 to TRBJ2-1; 7 nucleotides align to TRBD1. The CDR3 DNA sequence: TGTGCCAGCAGGCGCAGGGGGATCGTATACAATGAGCAGTTCTTC. The encoded protein is CASRRRGIVYNEQFF.